The T cell receptor (beta chain) under discussion was sequenced for a study of blood T cell repertoires in COVID-19. About the study: Material from acute and convalescent COVID-19 was sourced from the United States, Italy and Spain. PBMCs, B-cell-depleted T cells, or T cells provided the cDNA or gDNA that made up the material.

Clones were sequenced by immunoSEQ multiplex PCR, and TCRdb holds only the in-frame ones, with some missing. The table shows under 300,000 clones, with about 90% occurring only once. Sequenced sample: peripheral blood. The TCR comes from a man aged 55-75 years who had recovered from COVID-19.

In nucleotides, the CDR3 is TGCGCCAGCAGCTTCCTAGCGGGGGTAAGCACAGATACGCAGTATTTT. Protein product: CASSFLAGVSTDTQYF. The chain uses TRBV5-1 and TRBJ2-3; 10 bases align to TRBD2. Losses at the gene ends were 2 bases for V and 0 bases for J; bases not matched to a gene: 3. CDR1 and CDR2 (germline): SGHRS, YFSETQ. The CDR3 runs to 16 residues.